A selection of T cell receptor beta chains follows, all from one sample in a study of cytomegalovirus exposure and HLA in healthy donors. This table comes from immunoSEQ multiplex PCR, and its TCRdb copy is limited to in-frame clones, with some not included. The table lists 100,000 to 150,000 clones, 90% to 97% of them singletons. The sample consisted of PBMCs. The receptors originated from a young man in good health and CMV-seronegative. Each CDR3 is given with its conserved first and last residue. A D gene is named only where the DNA matches it firmly. Only part of the rows carry a size: once, few, many, or a class if the clone is expanded.

j_call clone_size d_call v_call cdr3_length cdr3_nt cdr3_aa
TRBJ2-7 - - TRBV28 15 TGTGCCAGCAGTTTTTGGAATAGCGCCGACTACGAGCAGTACTTC CASSFWNSADYEQYF
TRBJ1-2 - TRBD1 TRBV18 14 TGTGCCAGCTCACCGGGACAGGCTAACTATGGCTACACCTTC CASSPGQANYGYTF
TRBJ1-5 - - TRBV7-9 14 TGTGCCAGCAGCTTAGGGGGACTCAATCAGCCCCAGCATTTT CASSLGGLNQPQHF
TRBJ2-2 - - TRBV4-1 12 TGCGCCAGCAGCCACCGGACCGGGGAGCTGTTTTTT CASSHRTGELFF
TRBJ1-5 few - TRBV6-4 15 TGTGCCAGCAGTGACTCCGCAGGGAGCAATCAGCCCCAGCATTTT CASSDSAGSNQPQHF
TRBJ1-2 - TRBD1 TRBV30 11 TGTGCCTGGAGTGAGGGACAGAAAAACACCTTC CAWSEGQKNTF
TRBJ1-1 - TRBD1 TRBV7-2 15 TGTGCCAGCAGCCCCATCTTAGACAGGGGCCATGAAGCTTTCTTT CASSPILDRGHEAFF
TRBJ2-5 - - TRBV18 13 TGTGCCAGCTCTACCACGGGTCAAGAGACCCAGTACTTC CASSTTGQETQYF
TRBJ1-1 - - TRBV6-5 14 TGTGCCAGCAGTTTCCGGACACCCGTCGACGGAGCTTTCTTT CASSFRTPVDGAFF
TRBJ2-1 - TRBD2 TRBV30 15 TGTGCCTGGAGTAGACTAGCGTTCTCCTACAATGAGCAGTTCTTC CAWSRLAFSYNEQFF
TRBJ2-5 - TRBD2 TRBV7-3 14 TGTGCCAGCAGCTTCCAGGGAGGGGCGGAGACCCAGTACTTC CASSFQGGAETQYF
TRBJ2-7 - TRBD1 TRBV6-5 14 TGTGCCAGCAGGCCAGACAGGGGATCCTACGAGCAGTACTTC CASRPDRGSYEQYF
TRBJ1-3 - - TRBV4-3 14 TGCGCCAGCAGCCAAGGCTTCTCGGCGGACACCATATATTTT CASSQGFSADTIYF
TRBJ2-1 - - TRBV7-9 16 TGTGCCAGCAGCTTAAACCAGGCTCAGGACTACAATGAGCAGTTCTTC CASSLNQAQDYNEQFF
TRBJ2-5 - TRBD2 TRBV9 16 TGTGCCAGCAGCGTAGTTATAGCGGGCCGCCAAGAGACCCAGTACTTC CASSVVIAGRQETQYF
TRBJ2-1 - TRBD1 TRBV14 18 TGTGCCAGCAGCCAAGCGCGGGGACAGGGGCCTTCCTACAATGAGCAGTTCTTC CASSQARGQGPSYNEQFF
TRBJ1-1 - TRBD1 TRBV28 15 TGTGCCAGCAGCTTAATGGGACAGACGAACACTGAAGCTTTCTTT CASSLMGQTNTEAFF
TRBJ1-1 - - TRBV28 13 TGTGCCAGCAGTTTAGCCCGGGGGTATGAGACTTTCTTT CASSLARGYETFF
TRBJ2-1 once TRBD2 TRBV7-2 15 TGTGCCAGCAGCTCTTGGGCTAGCGGGAGCAATGAGCAGTTCTTC CASSSWASGSNEQFF
TRBJ2-7 - TRBD2 TRBV4-1 17 TGCGCCAGCAGCCAAGATCTCCTAGCGGGACAAGCCTACGAGCAGTACTTC CASSQDLLAGQAYEQYF
TRBJ2-1 - TRBD2 TRBV7-9 15 TGTGCCAGCAGTCTACTAGCGGGAGGCCACAATGAGCAGTTCTTC CASSLLAGGHNEQFF
TRBJ2-2 - TRBD2 TRBV2 15 TGTGCCAGGGAGCAGAAAGCGGGAGACACCGGGGAGCTGTTTTTT CAREQKAGDTGELFF
TRBJ2-7 - - TRBV6-1 13 TGTGCCAGCACCCCTTGGCGGGCCTACGAGCAGTACTTC CASTPWRAYEQYF
TRBJ1-5 - - TRBV7-8 14 TGTGCCAGCAGCTTGGGGGGGGAGCGGCAGCCCCAGCATTTT CASSLGGERQPQHF
TRBJ1-2 - - TRBV6-1 16 TGTGCCAGCAGTGGGGGGGGAGGAAGGGCTAACTATGGCTACACCTTC CASSGGGGRANYGYTF
TRBJ1-1 once - TRBV7-9 13 TGTGCCAGCAGCGAACCGGGGGGAACTGAAGCTTTCTTT CASSEPGGTEAFF
TRBJ1-2 - - TRBV27 13 TGTGCCAGCAGTTTATCGGAGGGTTCTGGCTACACCTTC CASSLSEGSGYTF
TRBJ2-7 - TRBD2 TRBV5-1 13 TGCGCCAGCAGGCTAGCGGGACCCTACGAGCAGTACTTC CASRLAGPYEQYF
TRBJ2-2 - TRBD1 TRBV11-2 16 TGTGCCAGCAGCCGGGGGACAGGGGGCTCGAGCGGGGAGCTGTTTTTT CASSRGTGGSSGELFF
TRBJ2-1 once - TRBV14 16 TGTGCCAGCAGCCAAGAGGCAGGGGCCCCCTACAATGAGCAGTTCTTC CASSQEAGAPYNEQFF
TRBJ1-1 - - TRBV30 13 TGTGCCTGGAGTAGGAGGTGGGACACTGAAGCTTTCTTT CAWSRRWDTEAFF
TRBJ2-3 - TRBD2 TRBV7-3 15 TGTGCCAGCAGCAATAGCGGGTACCGCACAGATACGCAGTATTTT CASSNSGYRTDTQYF
TRBJ1-2 - TRBD1 TRBV28 15 TGTGCCAGCAGGGAGGGACAGGGGGCACTTCGTAGCTACACCTTC CASREGQGALRSYTF
TRBJ1-5 - - TRBV4-3 15 TGCGCCAGCAGCCATCAAACGGGTAGCAATCAGCCCCAGCATTTT CASSHQTGSNQPQHF
TRBJ2-3 - - TRBV5-4 13 TGTGCCAGCAGCCTCACGGGCACAGATACGCAGTATTTT CASSLTGTDTQYF
TRBJ2-3 - - TRBV5-6 14 TGTGCCAGCAGCTTGGTTGTGGGAGCGGATACGCAGTATTTT CASSLVVGADTQYF
TRBJ2-7 once - TRBV11-3 15 TGTGCCAGCAGCTTAGTTAGCGGCCCCTCCTACGAGCAGTACTTC CASSLVSGPSYEQYF
TRBJ1-2 - - TRBV27 17 TGTGCCAGCAGCTCCGACTCGGGACACCGAGCTAACTATGGCTACACCTTC CASSSDSGHRANYGYTF
TRBJ1-5 - - TRBV6-6 14 TGTGCCAGCAGTTATGAAGGGGATTATCAGCCCCAGCATTTT CASSYEGDYQPQHF
TRBJ2-3 - - TRBV29-1 14 TGCAGCGTGGGGGCAGGAGGCCGCACAGATACGCAGTATTTT CSVGAGGRTDTQYF
TRBJ1-1 - - TRBV7-2 14 TGTGCCAGCAGCTTCGTCCCCGACGGGACTGAAGCTTTCTTT CASSFVPDGTEAFF
TRBJ2-7 - TRBD2 TRBV5-4 15 TGTGCCAGCAGCTCCGATACTAGCGGGAGGCGCGAGCAGTACTTC CASSSDTSGRREQYF
TRBJ2-1 once TRBD2 TRBV28 16 TGTGCCAGCACCGGGGGGGGACTAGCGGTACGTAATGAGCAGTTCTTC CASTGGGLAVRNEQFF
TRBJ1-2 once - TRBV27 13 TGTGCCAGCAGCCGGGACTCTAAAGGGGGCTACACCTTC CASSRDSKGGYTF
TRBJ2-3 - - TRBV19 15 TGTGCCGCGGCCCCCCGAGGGCCTCCCGCAGATACGCAGTATTTT CAAAPRGPPADTQYF
TRBJ2-5 - - TRBV25-1 14 TGTGCCAGCAGTGAAGGAGCTTTTCAAGAGACCCAGTACTTC CASSEGAFQETQYF
TRBJ2-2 - - TRBV9 14 TGTGCCAGCAGCCCTCCTGGAGGCACCGGGGAGCTGTTTTTT CASSPPGGTGELFF
TRBJ1-4 - - TRBV25-1 16 TGTGCCAGCAGTGATCGGCTGTTTTTACAGGGTGAAAAACTGTTTTTT CASSDRLFLQGEKLFF
TRBJ2-7 - - TRBV27 15 TGTGCCAGCAGTTTCGGTGGTACGGGAACCTACGAGCAGTACTTC CASSFGGTGTYEQYF
TRBJ1-5 - TRBD1 TRBV30 15 TGTGCCTGGAGTCACCGGGACAGGGACAATCAGCCCCAGCATTTT CAWSHRDRDNQPQHF